This T cell receptor (beta chain) was obtained from a study of blood T cell repertoires in COVID-19. Turning to the study itself: Sites in the United States, Italy and Spain provided acute and convalescent COVID-19 samples. Sources were T cells, B-cell-depleted T cells, or PBMCs; the material itself was cDNA or gDNA.

Original data processing: Reference gene primer amplification gave nucleated cell count estimates. Sequencing used immunoSEQ multiplex PCR; TCRdb keeps in-frame clones, though not all of them. V, J and clone size are those of that table, while D and trimming were read from the DNA. The sample gives more than 200,000 clones, roughly 90% of which show up once; less than 3.5% is in the top ten. This clone came up a few times. Deletions cut 4 bases from V and 3 bases from J, with 20 bases between. The CDR3 consists of 17 residues. Germline CDR1 SGHRS, CDR2 YFSETQ. The source material was peripheral blood. This chain uses TRBV5-1 with TRBJ2-1; D possibly corresponds to TRBD1 (5 bases). This TCR was recovered from an older woman with acute or convalescent COVID-19. Here the CDR3 DNA reads TGCGCCAGCAGCATAGACTTCAGGGTGGCGGTCTACAATGAGCAGTTCTTC. This gives the protein CASSIDFRVAVYNEQFF.